This T cell receptor beta chain was recorded in a study of OX40 agonist ivuxolimab in advanced cancers. Across the study: Each patient was given ivuxolimab into a vein every 2 weeks, at 0.01 to 10 mg/kg. The dose-escalation cohort was just under 85% male, with a mean age of approximately 61 years, ranging about 23 to 79. Study-wide points: At 0.1 to 3.0 mg/kg, clonal expansion of CD4+ and CD8+ blood T cells had occurred by week 6.

V lost 0 bases to trimming and J lost 7 bases, with 13 bases between them. Per germline, CDR1 MNHEY and CDR2 SVGAGI. The CDR3 covers 15 residues. Here immunoSEQ multiplex PCR was the method, and the copy in TCRdb shows in-frame clones only, minus some. The table lists approximately 26,000 clones, roughly 79% of them singletons. About this clone: The antigen is undetermined.

The sample consisted of CD4+ or CD8+ T cells sorted from blood, taken in a trial of the OX40 agonist ivuxolimab. The chain has TRBV6-5 and TRBJ2-1; D might be TRBD2 (6 bases). This receptor was taken from an adult with an advanced solid tumor such as melanoma, head and neck, liver or kidney cancer. CDR3 amino acids: CASSYSSGSGNEQFF. The CDR3, as DNA: TGTGCCAGCAGTTACTCTAGCGGAAGTGGGAATGAGCAGTTCTTC.